A single sample is the source of the 23 T cell receptor beta chains below, sequenced in a study of T cell responses to AZD1222 COVID-19 vaccine. Assay used: immunoSEQ multiplex PCR; TCRdb lists only in-frame clones, some missing. The sample has about 85,000 clones, 75% to 90% seen once. The sequencing used peripheral blood, collected 28 days after the second AZD1222 dose. These receptors all stem from an adult who received the AZD1222 COVID-19 vaccine.

The chain has TRBV9 and TRBJ2-3, with D perhaps TRBD1 or TRBD2 (6 bases each). Trimming took 4 bases from V and 2 from J, leaving 14 bases between them. The CDR3 is 15 residues long. Germline CDR1 and CDR2: SGDLS and YYNGEE. The CDR3 protein is CASSLSWGATDTQYF. CDR3 DNA sequence: TGTGCCAGCAGCCTCAGCTGGGGGGCCACAGATACGCAGTATTTT.

The V and J genes are TRBV19 and TRBJ1-3; TRBD1 aligns across 7 bases. The CDR3 spans 15 residues. V was clipped by 3 bases and J by 2 bases; unmatched bases: 4. The germline gives CDR1 LNHDA, CDR2 SQIVND (reference sequence). The CDR3 nucleotides read TGTGCCAGTAGTATCCCGACAGGGACTGGAAACACCATATATTTT. This sequence encodes CASSIPTGTGNTIYF. The entire variable domain, with the rest obtained from reference TRBV19 and TRBJ1-3, is as follows: DGGITQSPKYLFRKEGQNVTLSCEQNLNHDAMYWYRQDPGQGLRLIYYSQIVNDFQKGDIAEGYSVSREKKESFPLTVTSAQKNPTAFYLCASSIPTGTGNTIYFGEGSWLTVV.

This clone was counted only a few times. The chain has TRBV2 and TRBJ2-3; no reliable D call. The CDR3 has 14 amino acids. The V and J ends lost 3 bases and 2 bases respectively, with 9 bases between them. CDR1 SNHLY and CDR2 FYNNEI come from the germline V gene. The CDR3 DNA is TGTGCCAGCAGTGAGATAGGCGTCACAGATACGCAGTATTTT. As protein: CASSEIGVTDTQYF.

The chain employs TRBV4-1 and TRBJ1-2; weak D call: TRBD1 (5 bases). The germline V gene has CDR1 MGHRA and CDR2 YSYEKL. With 3 bases removed from V and 8 bases from J, the gap between germline ends came to 13 bases. This CDR3 region has 13 residues. Here the CDR3 reads CASSHRVGTGYTF. The CDR3 DNA reads TGCGCCAGCAGCCACCGGGTGGGGACGGGCTACACCTTC.

In this sample, this clone turned up a few times. This rearrangement joins TRBV6-2 or TRBV6-3 to TRBJ2-7; TRBD2 matches at 7 bases. CDR1 is MNHEY and CDR2 is SVGEGT in the germline V gene. The CDR3 totals 13 residues. The V segment lost 1 base and the J segment 6 bases; nucleotides outside the gene matches: 3. The CDR3 DNA follows: TGTGCCAGCAGTTACTGGCGGGAGACCGAGCAGTACTTC. It is translated as CASSYWRETEQYF.

This chain uses TRBV6-5 with TRBJ1-1; D gene ambiguous. V lost 6 bases and J 5 bases, leaving 13 bases between the germline ends. CDR1 and CDR2 from the germline V gene are MNHEY and SVGAGI. The CDR3 consists of 13 residues. The CDR3 protein is CASSRFETTEAFF. The CDR3 nucleotides are TGTGCCAGCAGCCGCTTTGAGACGACTGAAGCTTTCTTT.

This clone was detected once. The rearrangement joins TRBV13 to TRBJ1-3; possibly TRBD1 for D (5 bases). V was trimmed by 5 bases and J by 0 bases, leaving 11 bases between them. This CDR3 contains 15 residues. From germline, CDR1 is PRHDT and CDR2 FYEKMQ (reference sequence). The CDR3 DNA is TGTGCCAGCAGCGAGGGGTTAGGCTCTGGAAACACCATATATTTT. This translates into CASSEGLGSGNTIYF.

The chain combines TRBV7-2 with TRBJ1-1; no firm D call. CDR3 length: 13 amino acids. V lost 1 base to trimming and J lost 10 bases, with 13 bases between them. Germline V lookup: CDR1 SGHTA, CDR2 FQGNSA. This chain's CDR3 is CASSLDPLKGAFF. The CDR3 DNA sequence: TGTGCCAGCAGCTTAGACCCCCTTAAAGGAGCTTTCTTT.

This sequence joins TRBV19 and TRBJ2-7, with D maybe TRBD2 (5 bases). Per germline, CDR1 LNHDA and CDR2 SQIVND (reference sequence). The ends were cut back, 7 bases at V and 4 bases at J, with 23 bases in the middle. The CDR3 spans 16 residues. CDR3 residues: CASTPGPSSGNYEQYF. DNA of the CDR3: TGTGCCAGTACCCCCGGGCCCTCCTCCGGGAATTACGAGCAGTACTTC.

This sequence joins TRBV19 and TRBJ2-2; a weak D match, TRBD2 (5 bases). The CDR3 spans 18 residues. The V end was cut by 9 bases, the J end by 1 base, with 24 bases between. The germline gives CDR1 LNHDA, CDR2 SQIVND (reference sequence). In DNA, the CDR3 is TGTGCCAGCATCCCATCAAAGGGCGGGCAGCAGAACACCGGGGAGCTGTTTTTT. It encodes CASIPSKGGQQNTGELFF.

The rearrangement joins TRBV7-9 to TRBJ2-7; tentatively, D is TRBD1 (7 bases). V was trimmed by 1 base and J by 3 bases, leaving 16 bases between them. Germline CDR1 SEHNR, CDR2 FQNEAQ (reference sequence). The CDR3 consists of 16 residues. The DNA of the CDR3 is TGTGCCAGCAGCTTAGTGTCAGGGGGAGGCGACTACGAGCAGTACTTC. It is translated as CASSLVSGGGDYEQYF.

This chain links TRBV6-2 or TRBV6-3 with TRBJ1-1; the D is unclear. The germline V gene has CDR1 MNHEY and CDR2 SVGEGT. Trimming stripped 2 bases from V and 6 bases from J, with 13 bases between. The CDR3 length is 14 residues. The CDR3 is CASSYHREGPEAFF. The CDR3 coding sequence is TGTGCCAGCAGTTACCACCGGGAGGGCCCTGAAGCTTTCTTT.

The CDR3 spells CASRLAGGYNEQFF. In DNA, the CDR3 is TGTGCCAGCAGACTAGCGGGGGGGTACAATGAGCAGTTCTTC. The chain joins TRBV2 to TRBJ2-1; 13 bases fit TRBD2. The germline gives CDR1 SNHLY, CDR2 FYNNEI. Trimming took 6 bases from V and 4 from J; bases not matched to a gene: 0. There are 14 residues in the CDR3.

CDR3: CATSVAGGSTDTQYF. The CDR3 region has the DNA TGTGCCACCAGTGTAGCGGGAGGGAGCACAGATACGCAGTATTTT. This chain links TRBV24-1 with TRBJ2-3, with TRBD2 identical over 11 bases. This CDR3 contains 15 residues. Germline V gene lookup returns CDR1 KGHDR and CDR2 SFDVKD. The V gene end was trimmed by 5 bases and the J gene end by 0 bases; junction bases not matched to a gene: 0.

CDR3 loop: CASRGGRREAPNEQFF. The CDR3 nucleotides are TGTGCCAGTAGGGGGGGCCGGCGGGAAGCCCCCAATGAGCAGTTCTTC. The J gene is TRBJ2-1, the V gene TRBV19; the D gene could be TRBD1 or TRBD2 (6 bases each). The CDR3 extends over 16 amino acids. Germline V lookup: CDR1 LNHDA, CDR2 SQIVND (reference sequence). V lost 6 bases, J lost 6 bases, and 21 bases lay in between.

Written as DNA, the CDR3 is TGCGCCAGCAGCCAAGGGGGGGCAGCGGGAGCCTACAATGAGCAGTTCTTC. This translates into CASSQGGAAGAYNEQFF. The chain carries TRBV4-1 and TRBJ2-1; 8 bases align to TRBD2. Per germline, CDR1 MGHRA and CDR2 YSYEKL. The junction had 7 bases not matched to a gene; V was cut back by 1 base and J by 2 bases. CDR3 length equals 17 residues.

The chain is built from TRBV5-1 and TRBJ2-3; 9 nucleotides match TRBD2. The germline V gene has CDR1 SGHRS and CDR2 YFSETQ. The CDR3 runs to 16 residues. The ends lost 3 bases at V and 6 bases at J; junction bases unmatched: 11. The CDR3 DNA reads TGCGCCAGCAGCTGGGTGACTAGCGGCCCAGGGGATACGCAGTATTTT. Translation gives CASSWVTSGPGDTQYF.

This chain connects TRBV7-9 to TRBJ2-7; no firm D call. The CDR3 is 12 amino acids. The germline V gene encodes CDR1 SEHNR and CDR2 FQNEAQ (reference sequence). V lost 2 bases to trimming and J lost 5 bases, with 7 bases between them. CDR3 sequence: CASSLRADEQYF. In DNA form, the CDR3 reads TGTGCCAGCAGCTTACGAGCCGACGAGCAGTACTTC.

V is TRBV29-1 and J is TRBJ2-2; perhaps TRBD2 as D (6 bases). V lost 1 base and J lost 5, with 14 bases in between. Germline V CDR1 and CDR2: SQVTM, ANQGSEA. There are 15 residues in the CDR3. This CDR3 is CSVEVRDSKTGELFF. CDR3 coding DNA: TGCAGCGTTGAAGTTCGGGACTCCAAAACCGGGGAGCTGTTTTTT.

This clone occurred a few times. CDR3 nucleotide sequence: TGTGCCAGCAGCACAACGCCGACTAGCGGGGGGGGCCAGCAGTACTTC. It translates to CASSTTPTSGGGQQYF. The chain couples TRBV7-6 to TRBJ2-7; 14 bases align to TRBD2. This CDR3 comprises 16 residues. Losses at the gene ends were 5 bases for V and 8 bases for J; bases not matched to a gene: 11. CDR1 and CDR2 (germline): SGHVS, FNYEAQ. The whole variable domain, filled in from reference TRBV7-6 and TRBJ2-7, reads GAGVSQSPRYKVTKRGQDVALRCDPISGHVSLYWYRQALGQGPEFLTYFNYEAQQDKSGLPNDRFSAERPEGSISTLTIQRTEQRDSAMYRCASSTTPTSGGGQQYFGPGTRLTVT.

The chain has TRBV19 and TRBJ1-5, with D tentatively TRBD1 (5 bases). The V gene lost 4 bases and the J gene lost 4 bases, with 14 bases spanning the gap. The CDR3 spans 15 residues. In germline, CDR1 is LNHDA, CDR2 SQIVND (reference sequence). The CDR3 loop is CASSTKRQTNQPQHF. The CDR3 DNA sequence: TGTGCCAGTAGTACCAAAAGACAGACTAATCAGCCCCAGCATTTT.

This sequence joins TRBV29-1 and TRBJ2-7; D unresolved. In germline, CDR1 is SQVTM, CDR2 ANQGSEA. The V end lost 8 bases, the J end lost 2 bases, and 22 bases lay between the germline ends. The CDR3 sequence is 15 residues long. The CDR3 DNA is TGCAGCCTTGGAGTGTATCGCGGTTCCACCTACGAGCAGTACTTC. Residues: CSLGVYRGSTYEQYF.

The V call is TRBV6-5, the J call TRBJ1-6; TRBD1 agrees at 8 bases. CDR1 and CDR2 from the germline V gene are MNHEY and SVGAGI. Trimming at V came to 6 bases and at J to 16 bases, leaving 14 bases not matched to a gene. This CDR3 contains 14 residues. The CDR3 nucleotides read TGTGCCAGCAGGCTGGGGACAGGTTACGACGTACTCCACTTT. It is translated as CASRLGTGYDVLHF.